The clone carrying this T cell receptor (beta chain) was observed a few times. Drawn from each donor were around 10 milliliters of peripheral blood. The CDR3 is made up of 15 amino acids. Per germline, CDR1 DFQATT and CDR2 SNEGSKA (reference sequence). The V segment lost 3 bases and the J segment 0 bases; nucleotides outside the gene matches: 7. This entry comes from a study of blood T cells in healthy people across ages. Alongside a J-beta primer mix, a sample-barcoded 5' primer served in a second PCR lasting about 7 to 11 cycles. MiXCR, applied by TCRdb to the 5' RACE reads, yields one record per CDR3 protein. The sample records roughly 1,100,000 distinct CDR3 sequences, around 27% being singletons. This sample also belongs to another study, concerning T cells of mothers and their children.

This sequence joins TRBV20-1 and TRBJ2-5; TRBD2 agrees at 7 bases. The sample taken for sequencing was blood. This clonotype was sampled from a girl aged 2 to 9 in good health. The CDR3: CSASRDYTYQETQYF. The CDR3 nucleotides read TGCAGTGCTAGTAGGGACTACACGTACCAAGAGACCCAGTACTTC.